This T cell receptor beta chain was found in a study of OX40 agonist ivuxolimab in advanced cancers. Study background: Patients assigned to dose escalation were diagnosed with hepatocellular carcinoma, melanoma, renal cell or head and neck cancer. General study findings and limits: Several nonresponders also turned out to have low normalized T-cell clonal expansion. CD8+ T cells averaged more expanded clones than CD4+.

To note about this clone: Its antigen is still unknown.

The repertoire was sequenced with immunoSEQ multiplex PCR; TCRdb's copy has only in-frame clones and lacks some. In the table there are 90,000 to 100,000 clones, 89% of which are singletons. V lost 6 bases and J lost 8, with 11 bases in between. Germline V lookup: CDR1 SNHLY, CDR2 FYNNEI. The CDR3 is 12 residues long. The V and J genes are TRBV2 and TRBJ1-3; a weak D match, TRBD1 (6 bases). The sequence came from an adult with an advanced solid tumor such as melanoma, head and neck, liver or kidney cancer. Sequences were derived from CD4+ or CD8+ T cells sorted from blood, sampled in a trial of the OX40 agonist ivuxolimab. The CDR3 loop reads CASRAHRDTIYF. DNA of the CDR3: TGTGCCAGCAGGGCGCACAGGGACACCATATATTTT.